This T cell receptor beta chain was recovered during a study of blood T cell repertoires in COVID-19. In the source study's methods: The assay estimated nucleated cells by amplifying reference gene primers. Generated by immunoSEQ multiplex PCR, the TCRdb table keeps only in-frame clones and is missing some. V and J calls and clone size are given by that table; D and trimming were obtained from the DNA. The sample contains about 170,000 clones, 82% of which appear only once. The origin of this receptor is a woman of 80 years or more with acute or convalescent COVID-19. What was sequenced was peripheral blood.

CDR3 region: CASSGGQGWQPQHF. The CDR3, as DNA: TGTGCCAGCAGCGGAGGACAGGGATGGCAGCCCCAGCATTTT. The rearrangement joins TRBV5-5 to TRBJ1-5, with 8 bases identical to TRBD1. J lost 7 bases, V lost 4 bases, and 7 bases had no gene match. The germline V gene encodes CDR1 SGHKS and CDR2 YYEKEE (reference sequence). This CDR3 has 14 amino acids. Full variable domain (rest looked up from reference TRBV5-5 and TRBJ1-5): DAGVTQSPTHLIKTRGQQVTLRCSPISGHKSVSWYQQVLGQGPQFIFQYYEKEERGRGNFPDRFSARQFPNYSSELNVNALLLGDSALYLCASSGGQGWQPQHFGDGTRLSIL.